This TCR beta chain was recovered during a study of T cell responses to AZD1222 COVID-19 vaccine. Study-wide results and caveats: Donors were mostly white British, more females; clonal diversity possibly underestimated.

As for this clone: Its antigen is undetermined.

The CDR3 is 14 amino acids. The V gene lost 3 bases and the J gene lost 4 bases, with 10 bases spanning the gap. In germline, CDR1 is LGHDT, CDR2 YNNKEL (reference sequence). Profiling relied on immunoSEQ multiplex PCR, and the TCRdb table lists in-frame clones only, not all of them. The sample carries 150,000 to 200,000 clones, almost 95% recorded once. The chain is built from TRBV3-1 (or the pseudogene TRBV3-2) and TRBJ1-3; D remains ambiguous. The specimen comprised peripheral blood, sampled on day 0 of AZD1222 vaccination. The clonotype was recovered from an adult in good health. The CDR3 reads CASSQQHRGNTIYF. CDR3 nucleotide sequence: TGTGCCAGCAGCCAGCAGCACAGAGGAAACACCATATATTTT.